Presented here are 28 T cell receptor beta chains from one specimen sequenced in a study of spatial heterogeneity in lung cancer. Documented time point: sample taken at primary tumor resection. Frozen PBMC, nontumor lung or tumor provided whole RNA, which was sequenced unsorted. MiXCR, applied by TCRdb to the 5' RACE reads, yields one record per CDR3 protein. The data show some 53,000 distinct CDR3 sequences, approximately 7% seen once. The material was PBMCs, obtained at surgery. These receptors were collected from a female donor with early-stage non-small cell lung cancer.

This clonotype came up many times. The chain carries TRBV7-8 and TRBJ2-5, with TRBD1 as a possible D gene (5 bases). The CDR3 runs 18 residues. Trimming cost V 4 bases and J 2 bases, with 23 bases left between them. CDR1 and CDR2 from the germline V gene are SGHVS and FQNEAQ. CDR3 amino acids: CASSSYRSVSWLQETQYF. As DNA, the CDR3 is TGTGCCAGCAGCTCATACAGGAGCGTGAGTTGGTTGCAAGAGACCCAGTACTTC. Drawing the rest from reference TRBV7-8 and TRBJ2-5, the complete variable domain is GAGVSQSPRYKVAKRGQDVALRCDPISGHVSLFWYQQALGQGPEFLTYFQNEAQLDKSGLPSDRFFAERPEGSVSTLKIQRTQQEDSAVYLCASSSYRSVSWLQETQYFGPGTRLLVL.

This clonotype occurred a few times. The chain couples TRBV9 to TRBJ2-3; D might be TRBD1 (6 bases). With 4 bases removed from V and 1 base from J, the gap between germline ends came to 10 bases. The germline V gene encodes CDR1 SGDLS and CDR2 YYNGEE. CDR3 length equals 14 residues. In DNA, the CDR3 is TGTGCCAGCAGCTCTCGGACAGGCACAGATACGCAGTATTTT. This encodes CASSSRTGTDTQYF.

There are many counts of this clonotype. The V and J genes are TRBV5-1 and TRBJ2-7; D gene unclear. Trimming left V 0 bases short and J 0 bases short, with 13 bases between. This CDR3 has 16 residues. Germline lookup yields CDR1 SGHRS and CDR2 YFSETQ. The CDR3 region is CASSLVGSGRSYEQYF. In nucleotides, the CDR3 is TGCGCCAGCAGCTTGGTAGGATCCGGACGCTCCTACGAGCAGTACTTC.

This clonotype was seen at least ten times. The V and J genes are TRBV12-3 or TRBV12-4 and TRBJ2-3, with no clear D. This CDR3 region has 13 residues. Trimming took 4 bases from V and 2 from J, leaving 7 bases between them. The CDR3 region has the DNA TGTGCCAGCAGTTCAGCCCTCACAGATACGCAGTATTTT. It is translated as CASSSALTDTQYF.

In this sample, this clonotype turned up many times. The chain has TRBV5-1 and TRBJ2-2; D not resolved. Per germline, CDR1 SGHRS and CDR2 YFSETQ. This CDR3 region has 14 residues. Trimming shortened V by 4 bases and J by 6 bases, and 13 bases separated the two germline ends. Here the CDR3 DNA reads TGCGCCAGCAGCGAGGAAGGGATATCCGGGGAGCTGTTTTTT. Amino acid sequence: CASSEEGISGELFF.

This clonotype was seen repeatedly, ten times or more. The chain uses TRBV20-1 and TRBJ2-4, with 7 nucleotides matching TRBD2. The ends lost 6 bases at V and 7 bases at J; junction bases unmatched: 3. The CDR3 spans 11 residues. In germline, CDR1 is DFQATT, CDR2 SNEGSKA (reference sequence). CDR3 loop: CSAAGLNIQYF. The CDR3 DNA follows: TGCAGTGCAGCGGGACTTAACATTCAGTACTTC.

The table lists this clonotype with many counts. The chain is built from TRBV7-2 and TRBJ1-5; D gene ambiguous. The CDR3 covers 14 residues. Germline V lookup: CDR1 SGHTA, CDR2 FQGNSA. V dropped 1 base and J dropped 3 bases, with 7 bases sitting between them. CDR3 nucleotides: TGTGCCAGCAGCTTAGGTCAGCACAATCAGCCCCAGCATTTT. This codes for CASSLGQHNQPQHF.

This clonotype was detected only a few times. The chain joins TRBV20-1 to TRBJ1-5; TRBD1 matches 7 bases. The length of the CDR3 is 12 residues. Germline loops: CDR1 DFQATT, CDR2 SNEGSKA (reference sequence). The J segment lost 9 bases and the V segment lost 5 bases, leaving 7 bases of the junction unmatched. As DNA, the CDR3 is TGCAGTGCTGTACAGGGGAGCCGGCCCCAGCATTTT. Translated, it gives CSAVQGSRPQHF.

This clonotype appeared many times. The V gene is TRBV3-1, the J gene TRBJ2-3; D assignment may be TRBD1 or TRBD2 (5 bases each). CDR1 and CDR2 from the germline V gene are LGHDT and YNNKEL (reference sequence). The length of the CDR3 is 14 residues. The V end lost 2 bases, the J end lost 2 bases, and 8 bases lay between the germline ends. The CDR3 region is CASSQRGYTDTQYF. Written as DNA, the CDR3 is TGTGCCAGCAGCCAACGGGGCTACACAGATACGCAGTATTTT.

The chain couples TRBV3-1 to TRBJ2-7; the D gene is possibly TRBD2 (6 bases). V lost 2 bases and J lost 5, with 13 bases in between. This CDR3 has 14 amino acids. Germline values: CDR1 LGHDT, CDR2 YNNKEL (reference sequence). DNA of the CDR3: TGTGCCAGCAGCCAATTGGGGGGAGAGAACGAGCAGTACTTC. Translated, it gives CASSQLGGENEQYF.

This clonotype has only a few counts. The rearrangement joins TRBV11-3 to TRBJ2-5, with TRBD1 matching 12 bases. The CDR3 length is 15 residues. Germline V gene lookup returns CDR1 SGHNT and CDR2 YENEEA. Trimming at V came to 5 bases and at J to 1 base, leaving 2 bases not matched to a gene. The CDR3 protein is CASSPGQGAQETQYF. CDR3 sequence (DNA): TGTGCCAGCAGCCCGGGACAGGGGGCCCAAGAGACCCAGTACTTC.

This clonotype has just a few counts. The rearrangement links TRBV20-1 to TRBJ1-5; 9 positions agree with TRBD1. This CDR3 is 14 amino acids long. The V gene end was trimmed by 3 bases and the J gene end by 6 bases; junction bases not matched to a gene: 6. In germline, CDR1 is DFQATT, CDR2 SNEGSKA (reference sequence). CDR3 region: CSASFGQGFQPQHF. DNA for the CDR3: TGCAGTGCTAGTTTTGGACAGGGGTTTCAGCCCCAGCATTTT.

This clonotype came up many times. This rearrangement joins TRBV3-1 to TRBJ1-2, with TRBD1 matching 7 bases. Germline V CDR1 and CDR2: LGHDT, YNNKEL (reference sequence). The V and J ends lost 0 bases and 13 bases, in that order; junction bases with no gene match: 5. This CDR3 contains 12 residues. CDR3 DNA sequence: TGTGCCAGCAGCCAAGAAAACAGGGGATGCACCTTC. This sequence encodes CASSQENRGCTF.

This clonotype showed up just once. One base away lies a much larger clone, so this may be a sequencing read error. The chain has TRBV4-3 and TRBJ2-7, with 8 bases aligning to TRBD1. CDR3 length equals 15 residues. Germline CDR1 LGHNA, CDR2 YSLEER. CDR3 amino acids: CASSQGTGPTYDQYF. The CDR3 nucleotides are TGCGCCAGCAGCCAAGGGACAGGGCCAACCTACGATCAGTACTTC.

The chain has TRBV20-1 and TRBJ1-5; D unresolved. The CDR3 is 11 residues long. Per germline, CDR1 DFQATT and CDR2 SNEGSKA (reference sequence). V lost 6 bases to trimming and J lost 6 bases, with 9 bases between them. The CDR3 spells CSAQRGQPQHF. The CDR3 nucleotides read TGCAGTGCGCAGCGCGGTCAGCCCCAGCATTTT.

This clonotype was recorded many times. This chain joins TRBV7-9 and TRBJ2-7, with D possibly being TRBD2 (7 bases). Germline CDR1 and CDR2: SEHNR and FQNEAQ (reference sequence). The V end was cut by 3 bases, the J end by 6 bases, with 18 bases between. The CDR3 runs to 15 residues. The CDR3 DNA is TGTGCCAGCAGCTTTACCCCGGGGGGCGCGGGCGAGCAGTACTTC. Encoded protein: CASSFTPGGAGEQYF.

This clonotype was recorded at least ten times. The chain carries TRBV27 and TRBJ1-2; no reliable D call. The length of the CDR3 is 13 residues. The germline V and J ends were trimmed by 3 bases and 7 bases, with 12 bases remaining between them. Germline CDR1 is MNHEY and CDR2 is SMNVEV (reference sequence). The CDR3 DNA follows: TGTGCCAGCAGTTTTGGAAGAGATGTTGGCTACACCTTC. It translates to CASSFGRDVGYTF.

In this sample, this clonotype turned up a few times. The chain combines TRBV12-3 or TRBV12-4 with TRBJ2-7; TRBD2 aligns across 7 bases. The CDR3 consists of 16 residues. V lost 3 bases, J lost 0 bases, and 8 bases stayed unmatched. CDR3: CASSFRASGSSYEQYF. CDR3 DNA: TGTGCCAGCAGTTTTAGGGCTAGCGGTAGCTCCTACGAGCAGTACTTC.

This clonotype was observed many times. The chain uses TRBV5-4 and TRBJ2-5; D unclear. Germline V lookup: CDR1 SGHNT, CDR2 YYREEE (reference sequence). V lost 0 bases and J 2 bases, leaving 8 bases between the germline ends. The CDR3 contains 14 residues. Here the CDR3 reads CASSLAAVQETQYF. CDR3 DNA sequence: TGTGCCAGCAGCTTGGCCGCAGTTCAAGAGACCCAGTACTTC.

In its sample, this clonotype was seen many times. The rearrangement links TRBV6-4 to TRBJ1-5; D call uncertain. The CDR3 runs 10 residues. Germline assignment: CDR1 MRHNA and CDR2 SNTAGT. V lost 7 bases and J 6 bases, leaving 4 bases between the germline ends. The CDR3 reads CASKPQPQHF. The CDR3 DNA reads as TGTGCCAGCAAACCTCAGCCCCAGCATTTT.

This clonotype was counted many times. The V and J genes are TRBV10-3 and TRBJ2-7; tentatively, D is TRBD1 or TRBD2 (5 bases each). Germline CDR1 is ENHRY and CDR2 is SYGVKD. The CDR3 length is 14 residues. Trimming took 10 bases from V and 2 from J, leaving 18 bases between them. The CDR3 DNA sequence: TGTGCCACTACCGGGGCCGCCGCACCCTACGAGCAGTACTTC. Its protein product is CATTGAAAPYEQYF.

This clonotype was found many times. The chain has TRBV2 and TRBJ2-3; the D gene could be TRBD1 or TRBD2 (5 bases each). The CDR3 spans 14 residues. Germline lookup yields CDR1 SNHLY and CDR2 FYNNEI. Between the trimmed V and J ends, which lost 10 bases and 8 bases, there was a span of 22 bases. CDR3 amino acids: CATLRDGRPSTQYF. The DNA for the CDR3 is TGTGCCACCCTCCGGGACGGACGGCCATCTACGCAGTATTTT.

The rearrangement links TRBV30 to TRBJ2-7, with D possibly TRBD1 on 6 matching bases. Looked up from germline, CDR1 is GTSNPN and CDR2 is SVGIG (reference sequence). Trimming took off 4 bases at V and 1 base at J, with 14 bases between the two ends. The CDR3 loop spans 14 amino acids. CDR3 in amino acids: CAWTPLGHSYEQYF. CDR3 bases: TGTGCCTGGACTCCCCTGGGACATTCCTACGAGCAGTACTTC.

This clonotype has a count of ten or more. The chain combines TRBV3-1 with TRBJ2-1, with TRBD1 matching over 10 bases. The CDR3 contains 14 residues. Germline assignment: CDR1 LGHDT and CDR2 YNNKEL (reference sequence). V lost 2 bases and J lost 8; bases outside the gene matches: 3. Here the CDR3 DNA reads TGTGCCAGCAGCCAATTAGACAGGGGGCATGAGCAGTTCTTC. It encodes CASSQLDRGHEQFF.

The CDR3: CASSQPMTNVLTF. The CDR3 DNA sequence: TGTGCCAGCAGCCAACCGATGACCAACGTCCTGACTTTC. The chain has TRBV7-9 and TRBJ2-6; D gene uncertain. Germline V gene data show CDR1 as SEHNR and CDR2 as FQNEAQ (reference sequence). CDR3 length equals 13 residues. The V gene lost 5 bases and the J gene lost 8 bases, with 10 bases spanning the gap.

There are a few counts of this clonotype. The V and J genes are TRBV7-2 and TRBJ2-5; D might be TRBD1 (6 bases). The CDR3 sequence is 15 residues long. CDR1 is SGHTA, CDR2 FQGNSA, per germline. Trimming removed 6 bases at V and 3 bases at J, with 17 bases between. CDR3 DNA: TGTGCCAGCAGTCGACATCTCGACAGGAAAGAGACCCAGTACTTC. Protein product: CASSRHLDRKETQYF.

This clonotype showed up just a few times. The genes are TRBV12-3 or TRBV12-4 and TRBJ2-1; D not resolved. The CDR3 runs to 13 residues. Deletions cut 5 bases from V and 0 bases from J, with 5 bases between. The CDR3 spells CASSGSSYNEQFF. As DNA, the CDR3 is TGTGCCAGCAGTGGAAGCTCCTACAATGAGCAGTTCTTC.

The table lists this clonotype with many counts. The chain employs TRBV9 and TRBJ2-5; D might be TRBD1 (6 bases). The CDR3 has 15 amino acids. V lost 0 bases to trimming and J lost 5 bases, with 14 bases between them. Germline V gives CDR1 SGDLS, CDR2 YYNGEE. CDR3 nucleotide sequence: TGTGCCAGCAGCGTAGATCCGCAGGGGCTCGAGACCCAGTACTTC. Protein sequence: CASSVDPQGLETQYF.